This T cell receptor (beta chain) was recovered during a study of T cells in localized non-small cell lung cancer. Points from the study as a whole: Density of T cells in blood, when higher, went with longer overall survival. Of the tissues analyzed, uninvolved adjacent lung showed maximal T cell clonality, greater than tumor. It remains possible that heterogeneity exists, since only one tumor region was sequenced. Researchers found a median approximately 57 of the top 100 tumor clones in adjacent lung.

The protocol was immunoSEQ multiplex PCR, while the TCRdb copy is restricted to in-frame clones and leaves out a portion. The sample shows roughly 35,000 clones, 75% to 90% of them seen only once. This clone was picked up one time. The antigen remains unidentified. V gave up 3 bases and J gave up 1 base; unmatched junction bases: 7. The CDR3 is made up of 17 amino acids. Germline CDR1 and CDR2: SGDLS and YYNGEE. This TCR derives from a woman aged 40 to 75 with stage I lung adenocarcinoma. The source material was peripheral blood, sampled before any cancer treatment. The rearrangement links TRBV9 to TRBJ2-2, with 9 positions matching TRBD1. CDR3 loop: CASSGDRDRVNTGELFF. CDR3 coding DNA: TGTGCCAGCAGCGGAGACCGGGACAGGGTGAACACCGGGGAGCTGTTTTTT.